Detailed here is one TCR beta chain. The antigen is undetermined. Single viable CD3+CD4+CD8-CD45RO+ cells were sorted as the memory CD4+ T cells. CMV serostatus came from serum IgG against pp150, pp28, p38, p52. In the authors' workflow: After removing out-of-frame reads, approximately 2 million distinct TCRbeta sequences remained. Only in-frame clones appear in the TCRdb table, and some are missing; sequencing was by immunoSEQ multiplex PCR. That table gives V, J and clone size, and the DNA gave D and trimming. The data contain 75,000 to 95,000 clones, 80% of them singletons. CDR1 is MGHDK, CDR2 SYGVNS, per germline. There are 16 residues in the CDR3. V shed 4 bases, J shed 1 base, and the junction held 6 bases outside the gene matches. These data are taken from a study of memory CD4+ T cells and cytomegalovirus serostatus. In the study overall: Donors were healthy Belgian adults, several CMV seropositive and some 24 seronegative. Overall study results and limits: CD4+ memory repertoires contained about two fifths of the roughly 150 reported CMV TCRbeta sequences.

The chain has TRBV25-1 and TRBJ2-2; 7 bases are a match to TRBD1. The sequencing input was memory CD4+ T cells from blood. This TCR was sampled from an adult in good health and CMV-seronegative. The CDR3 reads CASSADRAVNTGELFF. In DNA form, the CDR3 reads TGTGCCAGCAGTGCCGACAGGGCCGTGAACACCGGGGAGCTGTTTTTT.